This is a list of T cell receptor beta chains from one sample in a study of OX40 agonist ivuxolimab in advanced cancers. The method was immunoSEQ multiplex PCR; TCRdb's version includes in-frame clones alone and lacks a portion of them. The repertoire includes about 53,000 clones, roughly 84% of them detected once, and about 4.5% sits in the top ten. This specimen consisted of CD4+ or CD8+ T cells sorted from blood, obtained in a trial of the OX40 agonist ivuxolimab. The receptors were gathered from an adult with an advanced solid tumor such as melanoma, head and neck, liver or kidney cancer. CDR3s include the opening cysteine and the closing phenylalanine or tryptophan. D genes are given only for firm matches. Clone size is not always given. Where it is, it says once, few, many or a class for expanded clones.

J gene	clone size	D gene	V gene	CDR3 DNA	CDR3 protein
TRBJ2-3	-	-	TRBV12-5	TGTGCTAGTGGTTTGGTAGGGTGGGCTAGCAGGGGAAGGGACACAGATACGCAGTATTTT	CASGLVGWASRGRDTDTQYF
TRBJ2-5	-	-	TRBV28	TGTGCCAGCAGTTCCGTCTTAGAGGAGACCCAGTACTTC	CASSSVLEETQYF
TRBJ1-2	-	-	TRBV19	TGTGCCAGTAGTGTTGCGGAGGGTGGCTACACCTTC	CASSVAEGGYTF
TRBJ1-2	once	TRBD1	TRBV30	TGTGCCTGGAGTGTAGAGACAGGGGGAGGTGGCTACACCTTC	CAWSVETGGGGYTF
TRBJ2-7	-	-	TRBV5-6	TGTGCCAGCAGCTTGACTACCTACGAGCAGTACTTC	CASSLTTYEQYF
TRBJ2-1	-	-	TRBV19	TGTGCCAGTAGTACCCCCGGCATCAAGGGAAATGAGCAGTTCTTC	CASSTPGIKGNEQFF
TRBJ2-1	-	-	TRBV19	TGTGCCAGTAGTATGGAAACGGACTTTGCCTACAATGAGCAGTTCTTC	CASSMETDFAYNEQFF
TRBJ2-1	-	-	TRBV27	TGTGCCAGCAGTTTCAGATCCCGGGAGAGGTACAATGAGCAGTTCTTC	CASSFRSRERYNEQFF
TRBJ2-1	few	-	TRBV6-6	TGTGCCAGCAGTTACTCTGGGGCCGGGACTGAGCAGTTCTTC	CASSYSGAGTEQFF
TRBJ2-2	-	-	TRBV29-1	TGCAGCGTTGATTTTGGGACTCCCCCGAGCACCGGGGAGCTGTTTTTT	CSVDFGTPPSTGELFF
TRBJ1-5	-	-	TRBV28	TGTGCCAGCAGCCGTGGTCAGGATCTCAATCATTTT	CASSRGQDLNHF
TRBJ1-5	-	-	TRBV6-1	TGTGCCAGCCAAAACAGGCGCAATCAGCCCCAGCATTTT	CASQNRRNQPQHF
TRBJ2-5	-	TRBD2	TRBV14	TGTGCCAGCAGCCCTACGCTAGGGACTAGGCCGGGAGGGGAGACCCAGTACTTC	CASSPTLGTRPGGETQYF
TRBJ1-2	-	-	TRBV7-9	TGTGCCAGCAGCCCCGATGAAACGCGGGGCTACACCTTC	CASSPDETRGYTF
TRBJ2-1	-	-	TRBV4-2	TGTGCCAGCAGCCAAGTTCTAAACCCACGAACAAATGAGCAGTTCTTC	CASSQVLNPRTNEQFF
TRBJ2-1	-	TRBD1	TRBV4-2	TGTGCCAGCAGCCACCCCGGGACAGAAAATGAGCAGTTCTTC	CASSHPGTENEQFF
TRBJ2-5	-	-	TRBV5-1	TGCGCCAGCAGCCCCACCACTCAAAGGGTCGAGACCCAGTACTTC	CASSPTTQRVETQYF
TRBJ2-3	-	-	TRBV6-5	TGTGCCAGCGGGCCCGGCGGCACAGATACGCAGTATTTT	CASGPGGTDTQYF
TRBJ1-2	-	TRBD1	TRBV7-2	TGTGCCAGCAGCCAACAGGGGCCTAATGGCTACACCTTC	CASSQQGPNGYTF
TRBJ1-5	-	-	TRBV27	TGTGCCAGCAGTTTATCATTCAGGGGAAGACAGCCCCAGCATTTT	CASSLSFRGRQPQHF
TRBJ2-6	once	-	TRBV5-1	TGCGCCAGCGGCCGAACTGGGGCCAACGTCCTGACTTTC	CASGRTGANVLTF
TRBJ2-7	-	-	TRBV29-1	TGCAGCGTTCGTAGCCCCCCTGGATCCTACGAGCAGTACTTC	CSVRSPPGSYEQYF
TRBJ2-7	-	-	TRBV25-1	TGTGCCAGCAGTGAAACAGGCCGGTACGAGCAGTACTTC	CASSETGRYEQYF
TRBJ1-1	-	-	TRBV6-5	TGTGCCAGCAGTCCCCGTTGGGTAAACACTGAAGCTTTCTTT	CASSPRWVNTEAFF
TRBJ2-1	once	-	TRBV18	TGTGCCAGCTCACCGGCCCGCACACTAGTAAACAATGAGCAGTTCTTC	CASSPARTLVNNEQFF
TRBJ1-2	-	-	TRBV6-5	TGTGCCAGCAACAATGGACCTGACTACACCTTC	CASNNGPDYTF
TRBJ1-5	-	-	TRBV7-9	TGTGCCAGCAGCTTAGGGACCTCCGAGAATCAGCCCCAGCATTTT	CASSLGTSENQPQHF
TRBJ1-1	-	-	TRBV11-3	TGTGCCAGCACCTCCGTCGTCCCAGGGGTGAACACTGAAGCTTTCTTT	CASTSVVPGVNTEAFF
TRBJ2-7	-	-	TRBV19	TGTGCCAGTAGTATAGATCCAAGGGACCCCCGGTACTTC	CASSIDPRDPRYF
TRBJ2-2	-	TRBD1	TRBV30	TGTGCCTGGAGGCGGCAGGGGGCTACCGGGGAGCTGTTTTTT	CAWRRQGATGELFF
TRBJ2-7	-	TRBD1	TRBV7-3	TGTGCCAGCAGCTTAACCGGGACAGGGACCTACGAGCAGTACTTC	CASSLTGTGTYEQYF
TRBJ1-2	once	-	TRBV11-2	TGTGCCAGCAGTCGATCCACCGGGACAACTAACTATGGCTACACCTTC	CASSRSTGTTNYGYTF
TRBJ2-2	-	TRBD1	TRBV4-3	TGCGCCAGCAGCCTAGGACAGGCCGACACCGGGGAGCTGTTTTTT	CASSLGQADTGELFF
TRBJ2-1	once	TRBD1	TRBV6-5	TGTGCCAGCAGTCACCGGGACAGCTACAATGAGCAGTTCTTC	CASSHRDSYNEQFF
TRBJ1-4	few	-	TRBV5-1	TGCGCCAGCAGCCACGGGGTGGAACGGAGGAATGAAAAACTGTTTTTT	CASSHGVERRNEKLFF
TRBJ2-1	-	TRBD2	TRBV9	TGTGCCAGCAGCACAGCCCGACTAGCGGGGGTTGGTTACAATGAGCAGTTCTTC	CASSTARLAGVGYNEQFF
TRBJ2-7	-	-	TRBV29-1	TGCAGCGCCGTGGCCCAGGTAGACGAGCAGTACTTC	CSAVAQVDEQYF
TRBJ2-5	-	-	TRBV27	TGTGCCAGCAGTTTTGGAGCCGAGCAGACCCAGTACTTC	CASSFGAEQTQYF
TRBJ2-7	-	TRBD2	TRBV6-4	TGTGCCAGCAGTGCACCCTTCGTCGCGGGGGGCCCCTACGAGCAGTACTTC	CASSAPFVAGGPYEQYF
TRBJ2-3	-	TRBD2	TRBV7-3	TGTGCCAGCAGCCTCTCCCTAGCGGGAGGCCCAGATACGCAGTATTTT	CASSLSLAGGPDTQYF
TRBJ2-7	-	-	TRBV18	TGTGCCAGCTCACCAGAGGGGATCTCCTACGAGCAGTACTTC	CASSPEGISYEQYF
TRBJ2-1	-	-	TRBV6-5	TGTGCCAGCAGCCCAACCTCTAGGGGCCTCAATGAGCAGTTCTTC	CASSPTSRGLNEQFF
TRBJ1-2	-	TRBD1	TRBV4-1	TGCGCCAGCAGCCAAGCGGGACAGACCTCTGTCTACACCTTC	CASSQAGQTSVYTF
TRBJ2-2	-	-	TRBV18	TGTGCCAGCTCACCACTCGGGGCAGGGGAAACCGGGGAGCTGTTTTTT	CASSPLGAGETGELFF
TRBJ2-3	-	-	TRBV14	TGTGCCAGCAGCCAAGCGGGGGGCAGCACAGATACGCAGTATTTT	CASSQAGGSTDTQYF
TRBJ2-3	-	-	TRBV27	TGTGCCAGCAGCCCAGTAAAGCCAAAAGACACAGATACGCAGTATTTT	CASSPVKPKDTDTQYF
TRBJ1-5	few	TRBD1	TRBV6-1	TGTGCCAGCAGGGGGACAGGGGGAAATCAGCCCCAGCATTTT	CASRGTGGNQPQHF
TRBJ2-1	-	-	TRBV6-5	TGTGCCAGCAGTCGGGACTTCTTTGAATACAATGAGCAGTTCTTC	CASSRDFFEYNEQFF